The 19 T cell receptor beta chains below all came from one sample that was sequenced in a study of blood T cell repertoires in COVID-19. Assay: immunoSEQ multiplex PCR; the TCRdb copy retains only in-frame clones and omits some. Of approximately 100,000 clones listed, around nine tenths were seen once; the top ten hold approximately 20%. The specimen was peripheral blood. The receptors were sampled from a human donor with acute or convalescent COVID-19. The donor label of this sample is uncertain.

The J gene is TRBJ1-2, the V gene TRBV5-1; D possibly corresponds to TRBD1 (5 bases). V was pared by 0 bases and J by 2 bases, with 11 bases between. The CDR3 loop spans 15 amino acids. Per the germline V gene, CDR1 is SGHRS and CDR2 is YFSETQ. CDR3 coding DNA: TGCGCCAGCAGCTTGGAGGCAGGGCCGAACTATGGCTACACCTTC. Protein sequence: CASSLEAGPNYGYTF.

This chain links TRBV11-2 with TRBJ2-5; possibly TRBD1 for D (6 bases). This CDR3 has 14 amino acids. V lost 5 bases, J lost 5 bases, and 15 bases lay in between. Per the germline V gene, CDR1 is SGHAT and CDR2 is FQNNGV. Written as DNA, the CDR3 is TGTGCCAGCAGCCGCGGTGGGGGCAGGGAGACCCAGTACTTC. Amino acids: CASSRGGGRETQYF. The full variable domain, in which reference TRBV11-2 and TRBJ2-5 provide the parts outside the CDR3, is EAGVAQSPRYKIIEKRQSVAFWCNPISGHATLYWYQQILGQGPKLLIQFQNNGVVDDSQLPKDRFSAERLKGVDSTLKIQPAKLEDSAVYLCASSRGGGRETQYFGPGTRLLVL.

The gene calls are TRBV27 and TRBJ2-1, with 13 bases matching TRBD2. Germline V gene lookup returns CDR1 MNHEY and CDR2 SMNVEV (reference sequence). The V and J ends lost 3 bases and 6 bases, in that order; junction bases with no gene match: 5. There are 16 residues in the CDR3. CDR3 amino acids: CASSLVGLAGVNEQFF. CDR3 DNA sequence: TGTGCCAGCAGTTTGGTCGGACTAGCGGGAGTCAATGAGCAGTTCTTC.

This chain connects TRBV5-4 to TRBJ1-2; D is undetermined. Germline lookup yields CDR1 SGHNT and CDR2 YYREEE (reference sequence). The CDR3 contains 12 residues. Trimming stripped 6 bases from V and 4 bases from J, with 10 bases between. CDR3 amino acids: CASTFESYGYTF. In DNA form, the CDR3 reads TGTGCCAGCACCTTCGAGTCCTATGGCTACACCTTC. The entire variable domain, with the rest obtained from reference TRBV5-4 and TRBJ1-2, is as follows: ETGVTQSPTHLIKTRGQQVTLRCSSQSGHNTVSWYQQALGQGPQFIFQYYREEENGRGNFPPRFSGLQFPNYSSELNVNALELDDSALYLCASTFESYGYTFGSGTRLTVV.

This rearrangement joins TRBV20-1 to TRBJ2-5; D is ambiguous. Germline CDR1 reads DFQATT; CDR2 reads SNEGSKA (reference sequence). The CDR3 sequence is 11 residues long. V shed 3 bases and J shed 4 bases, with 6 bases lying between them. The DNA of the CDR3 is TGCAGTGCTAGTCCTCGAGAGACCCAGTACTTC. It translates to CSASPRETQYF.

CDR3 region: CASSYVLRTDTQYF. The DNA for the CDR3 is TGTGCCAGCAGTTACGTCCTACGCACAGATACGCAGTATTTT. This chain connects TRBV6-2 or TRBV6-3 to TRBJ2-3; D not resolved. Per the germline V gene, CDR1 is MNHEY and CDR2 is SVGEGT. The CDR3 contains 14 residues. V was clipped by 2 bases and J by 1 base, with 7 bases between them.

The chain couples TRBV18 to TRBJ1-5; 8 nucleotides match TRBD1. Trimming removed 6 bases from V and 3 bases from J; junction bases left unmatched: 4. Germline V gene sequence: CDR1 KGHSH, CDR2 LQKENI. The CDR3 sequence is 14 residues long. The CDR3 sequence is CASSTGGDNQPQHF. The CDR3 region has the DNA TGTGCCAGCTCCACAGGGGGTGACAATCAGCCCCAGCATTTT.

This clone has only one observation. This chain uses TRBV20-1 with TRBJ1-1; D gene unclear. The germline gives CDR1 DFQATT, CDR2 SNEGSKA (reference sequence). This CDR3 has 14 amino acids. The V end lost 3 bases, the J end lost 4 bases, and 15 bases lay between the germline ends. This CDR3 is CSASVRVFSTEAFF. Written as DNA, the CDR3 is TGCAGTGCTAGTGTGCGGGTTTTCAGCACTGAAGCTTTCTTT.

This chain uses TRBV7-9 with TRBJ1-1, with TRBD1 as a possible D gene (6 bases). From germline, CDR1 is SEHNR and CDR2 FQNEAQ (reference sequence). The CDR3 spans 17 residues. The V end was cut by 6 bases, the J end by 1 base, with 21 bases between. Written as DNA, the CDR3 is TGTGCCAGCAGAAGCCCCTACCGTACAGGGAAGAACACTGAAGCTTTCTTT. This translates into CASRSPYRTGKNTEAFF.

This chain joins TRBV7-2 and TRBJ1-2; TRBD1 aligns across 11 bases. This CDR3 is built from 13 residues. V shed 4 bases, J shed 6 bases, and the junction held 1 base outside the gene matches. CDR1 SGHTA and CDR2 FQGNSA come from the germline V gene. CDR3 protein: CASSWGQGDGYTF. The CDR3 nucleotides are TGTGCCAGCAGCTGGGGACAGGGGGATGGCTACACCTTC.

This clone was observed a single time. The chain links TRBV5-4 to TRBJ1-6, with D maybe TRBD1 (5 bases). This CDR3 region has 15 residues. Germline assignment: CDR1 SGHNT and CDR2 YYREEE (reference sequence). The V and J ends lost 3 bases and 11 bases respectively, with 18 bases between them. The CDR3 spells CASSYVRGIAAPLHF. The CDR3 DNA reads as TGTGCCAGCAGCTACGTGAGGGGCATAGCGGCACCCCTCCACTTT.

The rearrangement joins TRBV6-2 or TRBV6-3 to TRBJ2-7; D gene ambiguous. CDR3 size: 16 residues. Looked up from germline, CDR1 is MNHEY and CDR2 is SVGEGT. Trimming left V 7 bases short and J 3 bases short, with 22 bases between. CDR3 nucleotide sequence: TGTGCCAGCACCTACTCCTCCTCGGGTCAACTCTACGAGCAGTACTTC. This encodes CASTYSSSGQLYEQYF.

This clone was observed a single time. This rearrangement joins TRBV6-6 to TRBJ2-5, with 10 nucleotides matching TRBD2. J was trimmed by 1 base and V by 2 bases; bases with no gene match: 4. This CDR3 spans 16 amino acids. CDR1 and CDR2 (germline): MNHNY, SVGAGI (reference sequence). In DNA, the CDR3 is TGTGCCAGCAGTTACAGGGCTAGCGGGGGCCAAGAGACCCAGTACTTC. Translating gives CASSYRASGGQETQYF.

The gene calls are TRBV7-9 and TRBJ1-5, with D perhaps TRBD1 (6 bases). Trimming took 5 bases from V and 8 from J, leaving 22 bases between them. CDR1 and CDR2 (germline): SEHNR, FQNEAQ (reference sequence). This CDR3 is built from 16 residues. CDR3 region: CASSPGGGGNGKPQHF. The CDR3 DNA follows: TGTGCCAGCAGCCCTGGGGGAGGGGGGAATGGGAAGCCCCAGCATTTT.

This clone was counted between two and nine times. The chain links TRBV7-2 to TRBJ1-5; D gene uncertain. The CDR3 is made up of 15 amino acids. Germline lookup yields CDR1 SGHTA and CDR2 FQGNSA. Between the trimmed V and J ends, which lost 5 bases and 5 bases, there was a span of 16 bases. The CDR3 sequence: CASSELPGSYQPQHF. In nucleotides, the CDR3 is TGTGCCAGCAGCGAACTCCCCGGGTCCTATCAGCCCCAGCATTTT.

The genes are TRBV7-2 and TRBJ2-5; 8 bases are a match to TRBD2. Trimming took 4 bases from V and 2 from J; bases not matched to a gene: 3. Germline V lookup: CDR1 SGHTA, CDR2 FQGNSA. The CDR3 runs to 14 residues. The CDR3 reads CASSSIAGQETQYF. Written as DNA, the CDR3 is TGTGCCAGCAGCTCGATAGCGGGACAAGAGACCCAGTACTTC.

CDR3 amino acids: CASATGDRRDEQYF. Written as DNA, the CDR3 is TGTGCCAGCGCCACAGGGGACAGGCGTGACGAGCAGTACTTC. V and J are TRBV28 and TRBJ2-7; 8 positions match TRBD1. CDR3 length: 14 residues. Trimming cost V 8 bases and J 5 bases; bases outside gene matches: 11. Germline CDR1 is MDHEN and CDR2 is SYDVKM.

The chain joins TRBV7-9 to TRBJ2-5; perhaps TRBD1 as D (6 bases). Looked up from germline, CDR1 is SEHNR and CDR2 is FQNEAQ (reference sequence). Trimming pared 7 bases from V and 5 bases from J, leaving 17 bases between. The CDR3 is 14 residues long. The CDR3 protein is CASNKQGLLETQYF. The DNA of the CDR3 is TGTGCCAGCAACAAACAGGGCCTCTTGGAGACCCAGTACTTC.

This chain uses TRBV10-3 with TRBJ2-2; TRBD2 agrees at 10 bases. The germline gives CDR1 ENHRY, CDR2 SYGVKD. This CDR3 spans 17 amino acids. The V and J ends lost 3 bases and 4 bases, in that order; junction bases with no gene match: 8. The CDR3 sequence is CAISERDSGGFTGELFF. The CDR3 bases are TGTGCCATCAGTGAAAGGGATAGCGGGGGGTTCACCGGGGAGCTGTTTTTT.